This T cell receptor (beta chain) was retrieved from a study of blood T cell repertoires in COVID-19 (dated by TCRdb to between 2020 and 2021). Notes on the research overall: The collaborator samples originated in the United States, Italy and Spain and spanned the acute and convalescent phases of COVID-19. The material from the prospective study consisted of cDNA or gDNA derived from T cells, B-cell-depleted T cells, or PBMCs. The dataset comprised deeply sampled blood TCRbeta repertoires from subjects exposed to, actively infected with, or recovered from COVID-19. The repertoires were made available in a free public database intended to serve as a resource for research on the immune response to SARS-CoV-2. The samples were drawn from the first 160 participants of the ongoing ImmuneRACE study and from about 1,200 subjects provided by 6 global collaborators. Nearly every sample came with metadata listing a de-identified subject ID, COVID-19 status, age in years and sex. Where HLA class I and class II types were available, the types were taken from metadata supplied by the sample provider, not from assay-based typing.

Whole blood was collected in K2EDTA tubes by collaborating institutions according to the institutions' own protocols. For TCRbeta analysis, collaborator samples were shipped as frozen whole blood, as isolated PBMCs, or as DNA extracted from either sample type. TCRbeta CDR3 regions were amplified from genomic DNA by means of the immunoSEQ Assay, a bias-controlled multiplex PCR. In the source study's methods: The number of nucleated cells in each sample was estimated from the amplification of reference gene primers within the assay. To quantify the absolute abundance of each unique TCRbeta CDR3 rearrangement, sequence reads were collapsed and filtered. For each sample, productive Simpson clonality was calculated by taking the square root of Simpson's diversity index across productive rearrangements. Held by TCRdb, this immuneACCESS table contains in-frame sequences only and omits some clones. Under half of the omission traces to an unresolved V gene where checked; the cause of the rest is unknown. V and J calls and clone size are those listed in that table; D and trimming were worked out from the DNA. The sample data list roughly 200,000 clones, and 85% to 90% of these were observed just once. The ten largest account for 2.7% of the sample.

The CDR3 has 15 amino acids, counting the end cysteine and phenylalanine. The only DNA kept is the CDR3, 45 bases in frame from the first base. Trimming removed 5 bases from V and 4 bases from J; the gene matches leave 8 bases unexplained. Via the germline V gene, CDR1 is SGHVS and CDR2 FQNEAQ. A few counts support this clone. Its antigen remains unidentified. One base away there is no much larger clone; base qualities are not given. Overall study outcomes, separate from this receptor: The quantity of clinical and demographic metadata differed by source and by participant and was supplied without curation.

The chain is made from TRBV7-8 and TRBJ2-7; 10 nucleotides in the junction match TRBD2. Source material: peripheral blood. This clonotype was obtained from a man in his forties with active or convalescent COVID-19. The CDR3 in this case is CASSLELAGSYEQYF. The nucleotide sequence is given as TGTGCCAGCAGCCTGGAACTAGCGGGGAGTTACGAGCAGTACTTC. Joined to the reference TRBV7-8 and TRBJ2-7 proteins, this CDR3 gives the full variable domain: GAGVSQSPRYKVAKRGQDVALRCDPISGHVSLFWYQQALGQGPEFLTYFQNEAQLDKSGLPSDRFFAERPEGSVSTLKIQRTQQEDSAVYLCASSLELAGSYEQYFGPGTRLTVT.